This T cell receptor (beta chain) was captured by sequencing in a study of T cell changes during pregnancy in multiple sclerosis. Repertoires were generated with immunoSEQ multiplex PCR, while TCRdb's copy carries only in-frame clones and drops some. The profile covers 50,000 to 75,000 clones, with 80% to 95% appearing a single time and less than 3.5% taken by the ten largest. The sequence came from a female donor in good health, enrolled as a control in a pregnancy study. The sample consisted of peripheral blood, taken in the third trimester of pregnancy.

Here the CDR3 DNA reads TGTGCCAGCAGCGTAGAGGGGCCTGACACAGATACGCAGTATTTT. The encoded protein is CASSVEGPDTDTQYF. This sequence joins TRBV9 and TRBJ2-3; tentatively, D is TRBD1 (5 bases). There are 15 residues in the CDR3. The V gene lost 0 bases and the J gene lost 2 bases, with 10 bases spanning the gap. CDR1 is SGDLS, CDR2 YYNGEE, per germline.